This passage covers 16 T cell receptor beta chains from one sample sequenced in a study of vaccination and CD4 T cells after COVID-19. These TCRs' antigens remain unknown. Treatment described: approximately 10-day PBMC culture with coronavirus spike peptide pools or control peptides (ViraFEST assay). The Oncomine TCR Beta short-read assay sequenced DNA from cultured CD4+ T cells. TCRdb called the PCR reads again in MiXCR, with one record for every CDR3 protein. The data contain some 16,000 distinct CDR3 sequences, roughly 75% of them singletons. The input for sequencing was CD4+ T cells from blood, cultured in vitro, taken after SARS-CoV-2 vaccination. The receptors stem from a human donor who received a COVID-19 vaccine.

The table lists this clonotype with a few counts. This chain links TRBV6-1 with TRBJ2-1; 10 bases align to TRBD2. CDR3 length: 16 amino acids. After removal of 8 bases from V and 8 bases from J, the junction contained 15 bases not matched to a gene. The germline V gene encodes CDR1 MNHNS and CDR2 SASEGT. CDR3 DNA sequence: TGTGCCAGCCGTAAAATAAGCGGGGGGGCCTCCCATGAGCAGTTCTTC. It translates to CASRKISGGASHEQFF.

V usage is TRBV2 and J usage is TRBJ1-3; D is perhaps TRBD1 (5 bases). Trimming took off 3 bases at V and 2 bases at J, with 11 bases between the two ends. Germline V CDR1 and CDR2: SNHLY, FYNNEI. The CDR3 is made up of 15 amino acids. CDR3 region: CASSDGGGTGNTIYF. Here the CDR3 DNA reads TGTGCCAGCAGTGATGGGGGGGGAACTGGAAACACCATATATTTT.

This clonotype was observed a handful of times. The V and J genes are TRBV11-2 and TRBJ2-1; no definite D call. The CDR3 spans 14 residues. CDR1 is SGHAT and CDR2 is FQNNGV in the germline V gene. V was cut by 5 bases and J by 5 bases, with 13 bases left in between. Here the CDR3 DNA reads TGTGCCAGCAGCCCCAGCTTTCGGGACAATGAGCAGTTCTTC. Its translation: CASSPSFRDNEQFF.

The chain is built from TRBV15 and TRBJ2-2, with 9 bases fitting TRBD1. The CDR3 length is 17 residues. Germline trimming cut 0 bases from V and 2 bases from J; bases unmatched to any gene: 4. Germline V gene data show CDR1 as LNHNV and CDR2 as YYDKDF (reference sequence). The CDR3 DNA sequence: TGTGCCACCAGCAGAGATGGGACAGGGTTTAACACCGGGGAGCTGTTTTTT. It translates to CATSRDGTGFNTGELFF.

There are a few counts of this clonotype. This chain uses TRBV15 with TRBJ2-7; TRBD1 aligns across 8 bases. Looked up from germline, CDR1 is LNHNV and CDR2 is YYDKDF (reference sequence). With 0 bases clipped from V and 7 bases from J, the junction kept 8 bases outside the gene matches. This CDR3 is built from 15 residues. DNA of the CDR3: TGTGCCACCAGCAGAGAACGTGACAGGGGAGGAGAGCAGTACTTC. It is translated as CATSRERDRGGEQYF. The full variable domain, rest sourced from reference TRBV15 and TRBJ2-7, is DAMVIQNPRYQVTQFGKPVTLSCSQTLNHNVMYWYQQKSSQAPKLLFHYYDKDFNNEADTPDNFQSRRPNTSFCFLDIRSPGLGDTAMYLCATSRERDRGGEQYFGPGTRLTVT.

The genes are TRBV24-1 and TRBJ1-5; D is unclear. The CDR3 has 14 amino acids. Germline values: CDR1 KGHDR, CDR2 SFDVKD. The V gene lost 4 bases and the J gene lost 5 bases, with 11 bases spanning the gap. The chain's CDR3 is CATSEDGWDQPQHF. The CDR3 nucleotides are TGTGCCACCAGTGAGGACGGGTGGGATCAGCCCCAGCATTTT.

This chain connects TRBV6-1 to TRBJ2-7, with D perhaps matching TRBD1 (5 bases). Looked up from germline, CDR1 is MNHNS and CDR2 is SASEGT. V gave up 6 bases and J gave up 4 bases, with 19 bases separating them. This CDR3 spans 15 amino acids. The CDR3 sequence is CASSTSPDTQYEQYF. CDR3 coding DNA: TGTGCCAGCAGCACCTCTCCGGACACCCAATACGAGCAGTACTTC.

J is TRBJ2-3 and V is TRBV5-4, with TRBD2 matching 14 bases. Germline V gives CDR1 SGHNT, CDR2 YYREEE (reference sequence). The ends lost 3 bases at V and 3 bases at J; junction bases unmatched: 3. This CDR3 comprises 16 residues. CDR3 region: CASSSTSGGDTDTQYF. The CDR3 DNA sequence: TGTGCCAGCAGCTCGACTAGCGGGGGGGATACAGATACGCAGTATTTT.

V is TRBV30 and J is TRBJ1-1; D unclear. The CDR3 is made up of 15 amino acids. The germline V and J ends were trimmed by 3 bases and 0 bases, with 14 bases remaining between them. Looked up from germline, CDR1 is GTSNPN and CDR2 is SVGIG (reference sequence). CDR3 DNA sequence: TGTGCCTGGAGCGCAAATACAGTGATGAACACTGAAGCTTTCTTT. It translates to CAWSANTVMNTEAFF. Looking up the rest from reference TRBV30 and TRBJ1-1 gives the full variable domain: SQTIHQWPATLVQPVGSPLSLECTVEGTSNPNLYWYRQAAGRGLQLLFYSVGIGQISSEVPQNLSASRPQDRQFILSSKKLLLSDSGFYLCAWSANTVMNTEAFFGQGTRLTVV.

This chain uses TRBV6-1 with TRBJ1-1, with D maybe TRBD1 (6 bases). CDR1 is MNHNS, CDR2 SASEGT, per germline. The CDR3 runs 15 residues. The V end lost 4 bases, the J end lost 4 bases, and 16 bases lay between the germline ends. CDR3 bases: TGTGCCAGCAGTGCCAACCATGGACAGTCCACTGAAGCTTTCTTT. This gives the protein CASSANHGQSTEAFF.

J is TRBJ1-1 and V is TRBV12-5, with D tentatively TRBD1 (6 bases). V was pared by 5 bases and J by 6 bases, with 16 bases between. Germline V lookup: CDR1 LGHNT, CDR2 FRNRAP. This CDR3 has 14 amino acids. The CDR3 nucleotides are TGTGCTAGTGGTCCACAGGGTGCGGGGGCTGAAGCTTTCTTT. It is translated as CASGPQGAGAEAFF. Complete variable domain (other parts from reference TRBV12-5 and TRBJ1-1): DARVTQTPRHKVTEMGQEVTMRCQPILGHNTVFWYRQTMMQGLELLAYFRNRAPLDDSGMPKDRFSAEMPDATLATLKIQPSEPRDSAVYFCASGPQGAGAEAFFGQGTRLTVV.

CDR3 amino acids: CSASRDLAPNGYTF. The CDR3, as DNA: TGCAGTGCTAGCAGGGACCTCGCTCCCAATGGCTACACCTTC. The rearrangement uses TRBV20-1 and TRBJ1-2; a weak D match, TRBD1 (5 bases). The CDR3 covers 14 residues. Germline V gene lookup returns CDR1 DFQATT and CDR2 SNEGSKA (reference sequence). V was pared by 3 bases and J by 6 bases, with 17 bases between.

The CDR3 reads CASSLMPPGLAGPTDTQYF. The CDR3 DNA reads TGTGCCAGCAGCTTAATGCCCCCGGGACTAGCGGGTCCCACAGATACGCAGTATTTT. This chain joins TRBV7-6 and TRBJ2-3, with TRBD2 identical over 12 bases. The V and J ends lost 2 bases and 2 bases, in that order; junction bases with no gene match: 11. Germline V gene lookup returns CDR1 SGHVS and CDR2 FNYEAQ. CDR3 size: 19 residues. The full variable domain, in which reference TRBV7-6 and TRBJ2-3 provide the parts outside the CDR3, is GAGVSQSPRYKVTKRGQDVALRCDPISGHVSLYWYRQALGQGPEFLTYFNYEAQQDKSGLPNDRFSAERPEGSISTLTIQRTEQRDSAMYRCASSLMPPGLAGPTDTQYFGPGTRLTVL.

The chain recombines TRBV20-1 with TRBJ1-1; D not certain. The V gene lost 3 bases and the J gene lost 7 bases, with 15 bases spanning the gap. This CDR3 contains 13 residues. CDR1 and CDR2 (germline): DFQATT, SNEGSKA (reference sequence). The chain's CDR3 is CSASSVRAGEAFF. The CDR3 DNA reads as TGCAGTGCTAGCTCCGTGCGGGCGGGTGAAGCTTTCTTT.

The CDR3 here is CASSWSGGTFNEQFF. The CDR3, as DNA: TGTGCCAGCAGCTGGAGCGGGGGGACTTTCAATGAGCAGTTCTTC. The chain recombines TRBV11-3 with TRBJ2-1; 9 bases match TRBD2. Germline V gives CDR1 SGHNT, CDR2 YENEEA. J lost 6 bases, V lost 4 bases, and 7 bases had no gene match. This CDR3 has 15 residues.

V usage is TRBV6-1 and J usage is TRBJ1-1; D might be TRBD1 (5 bases). The germline V gene encodes CDR1 MNHNS and CDR2 SASEGT. The length of the CDR3 is 14 residues. The V end was cut by 5 bases, the J end by 4 bases, with 14 bases between. CDR3: CASSIGWGSTEAFF. The DNA for the CDR3 is TGTGCCAGCAGTATAGGTTGGGGGAGCACTGAAGCTTTCTTT.